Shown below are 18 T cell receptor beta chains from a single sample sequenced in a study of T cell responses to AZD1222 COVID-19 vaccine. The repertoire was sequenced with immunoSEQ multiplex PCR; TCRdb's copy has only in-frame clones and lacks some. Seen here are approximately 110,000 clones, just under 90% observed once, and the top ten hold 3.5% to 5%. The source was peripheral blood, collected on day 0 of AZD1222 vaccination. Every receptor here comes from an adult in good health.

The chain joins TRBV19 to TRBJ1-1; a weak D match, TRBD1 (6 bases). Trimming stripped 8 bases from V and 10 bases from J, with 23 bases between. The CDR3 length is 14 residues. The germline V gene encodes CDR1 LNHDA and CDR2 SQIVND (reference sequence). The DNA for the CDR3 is TGTGCCAGTTCTTTGACAGGCGGGCCTCGGTCAGCTTTCTTT. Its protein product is CASSLTGGPRSAFF.

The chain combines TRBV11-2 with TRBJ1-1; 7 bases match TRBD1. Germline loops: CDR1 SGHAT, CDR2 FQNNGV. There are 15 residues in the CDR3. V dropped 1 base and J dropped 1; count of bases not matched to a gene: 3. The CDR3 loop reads CASSLGRGQNTEAFF. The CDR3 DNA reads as TGTGCCAGCAGCTTAGGGAGGGGGCAGAACACTGAAGCTTTCTTT.

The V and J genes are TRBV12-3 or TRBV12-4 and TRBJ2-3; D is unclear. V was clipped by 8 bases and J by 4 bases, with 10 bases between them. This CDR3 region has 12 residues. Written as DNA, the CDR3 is TGTGCCAGCGGACCCCCCTCAGATACGCAGTATTTT. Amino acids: CASGPPSDTQYF.

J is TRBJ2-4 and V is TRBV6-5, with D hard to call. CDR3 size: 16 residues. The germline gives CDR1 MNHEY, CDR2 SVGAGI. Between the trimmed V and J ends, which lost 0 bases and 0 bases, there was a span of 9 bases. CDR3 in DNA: TGTGCCAGCAGTTACTCGATGCATCTAGCCAAAAACATTCAGTACTTC. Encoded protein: CASSYSMHLAKNIQYF.

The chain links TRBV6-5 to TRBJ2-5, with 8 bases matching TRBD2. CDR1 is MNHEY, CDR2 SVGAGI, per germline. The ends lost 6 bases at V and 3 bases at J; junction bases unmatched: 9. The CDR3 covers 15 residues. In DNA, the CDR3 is TGTGCCAGCAGCCCCCGGGGGCGGGGGGAAGAGACCCAGTACTTC. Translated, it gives CASSPRGRGEETQYF.

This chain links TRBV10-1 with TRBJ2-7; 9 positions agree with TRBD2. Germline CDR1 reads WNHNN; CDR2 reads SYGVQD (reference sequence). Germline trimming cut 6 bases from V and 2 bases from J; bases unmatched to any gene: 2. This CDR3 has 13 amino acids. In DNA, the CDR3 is TGCGCCAGCAGGGGCGGGAGGGCCTACGAGCAGTACTTC. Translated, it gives CASRGGRAYEQYF.

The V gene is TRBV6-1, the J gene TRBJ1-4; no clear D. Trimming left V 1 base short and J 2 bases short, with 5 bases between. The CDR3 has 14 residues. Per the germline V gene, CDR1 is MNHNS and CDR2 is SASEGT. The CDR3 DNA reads TGTGCCAGCAGTGAAGGTGGGACTAATGAAAAACTGTTTTTT. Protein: CASSEGGTNEKLFF.

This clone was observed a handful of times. CDR3 region: CAWSVGQGGGYTF. DNA of the CDR3: TGTGCCTGGAGTGTAGGGCAGGGCGGCGGCTACACCTTC. J is TRBJ1-2 and V is TRBV30, with a tentative D call TRBD1 (5 bases). Germline CDR1 is GTSNPN and CDR2 is SVGIG (reference sequence). V lost 0 bases and J lost 8, with 13 bases in between. CDR3 length: 13 residues.

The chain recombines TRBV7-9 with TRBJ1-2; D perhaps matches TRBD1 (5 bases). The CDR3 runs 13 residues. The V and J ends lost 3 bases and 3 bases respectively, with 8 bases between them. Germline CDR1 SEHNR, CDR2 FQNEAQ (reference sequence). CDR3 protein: CASSFPGDYGYTF. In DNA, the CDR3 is TGTGCCAGCAGCTTCCCGGGGGACTATGGCTACACCTTC.

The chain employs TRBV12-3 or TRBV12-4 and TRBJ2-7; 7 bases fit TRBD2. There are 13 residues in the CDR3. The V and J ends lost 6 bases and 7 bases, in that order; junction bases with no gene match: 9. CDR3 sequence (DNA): TGTGCCAGCAGCCCGGGGAGGGAGGGAGAGCAGTACTTC. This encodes CASSPGREGEQYF.

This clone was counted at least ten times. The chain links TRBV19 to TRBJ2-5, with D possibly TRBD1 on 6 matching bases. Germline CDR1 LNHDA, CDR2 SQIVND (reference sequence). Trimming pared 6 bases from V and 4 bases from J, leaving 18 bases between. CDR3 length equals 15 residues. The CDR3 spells CASSLQGVGGETQYF. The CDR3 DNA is TGTGCCAGTAGCCTACAGGGCGTAGGAGGAGAGACCCAGTACTTC.

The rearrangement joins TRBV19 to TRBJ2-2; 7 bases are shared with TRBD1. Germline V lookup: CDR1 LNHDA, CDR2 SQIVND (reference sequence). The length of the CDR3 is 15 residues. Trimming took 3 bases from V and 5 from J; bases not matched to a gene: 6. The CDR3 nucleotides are TGTGCCAGTAGTATTAACAGGGGAAAAACCGGGGAGCTGTTTTTT. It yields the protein CASSINRGKTGELFF.

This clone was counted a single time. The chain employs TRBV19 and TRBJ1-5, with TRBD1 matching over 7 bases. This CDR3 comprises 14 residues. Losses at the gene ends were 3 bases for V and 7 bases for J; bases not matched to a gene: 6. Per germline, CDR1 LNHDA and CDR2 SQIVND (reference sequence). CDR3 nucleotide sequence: TGTGCCAGTAGTATTAGGGGGCCCGCGCAGCCCCAGCATTTT. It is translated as CASSIRGPAQPQHF.

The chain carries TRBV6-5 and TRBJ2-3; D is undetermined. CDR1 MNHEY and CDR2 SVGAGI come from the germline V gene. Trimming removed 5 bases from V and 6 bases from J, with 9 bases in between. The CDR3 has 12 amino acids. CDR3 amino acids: CASSQPGDTQYF. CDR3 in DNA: TGTGCCAGCAGTCAGCCCGGGGATACGCAGTATTTT.

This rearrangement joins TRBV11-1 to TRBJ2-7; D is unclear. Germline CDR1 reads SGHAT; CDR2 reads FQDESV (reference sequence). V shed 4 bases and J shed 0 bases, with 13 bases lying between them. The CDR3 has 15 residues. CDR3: CASSSPGFASYEQYF. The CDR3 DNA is TGTGCCAGCAGCTCGCCAGGATTCGCCTCCTACGAGCAGTACTTC.

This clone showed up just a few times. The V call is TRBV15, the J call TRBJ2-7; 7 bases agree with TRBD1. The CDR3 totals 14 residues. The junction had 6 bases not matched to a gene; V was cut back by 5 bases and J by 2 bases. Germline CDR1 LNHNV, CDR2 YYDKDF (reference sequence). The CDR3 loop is CATSETGTAYEQYF. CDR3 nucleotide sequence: TGTGCCACCAGCGAGACCGGGACAGCCTACGAGCAGTACTTC.

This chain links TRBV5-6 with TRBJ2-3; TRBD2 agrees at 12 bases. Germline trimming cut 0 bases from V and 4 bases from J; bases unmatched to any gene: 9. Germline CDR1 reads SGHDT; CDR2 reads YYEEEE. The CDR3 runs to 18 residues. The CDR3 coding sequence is TGTGCCAGCAGCTTGGAGCCAGCTAGCGGGAGGGCCGCAGATACGCAGTATTTT. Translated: CASSLEPASGRAADTQYF.

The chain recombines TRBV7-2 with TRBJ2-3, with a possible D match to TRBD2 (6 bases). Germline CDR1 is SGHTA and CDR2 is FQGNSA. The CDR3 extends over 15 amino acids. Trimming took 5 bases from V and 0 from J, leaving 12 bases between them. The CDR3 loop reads CASSPRTMSTDTQYF. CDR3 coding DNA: TGTGCCAGCAGCCCCCGGACTATGAGCACAGATACGCAGTATTTT.